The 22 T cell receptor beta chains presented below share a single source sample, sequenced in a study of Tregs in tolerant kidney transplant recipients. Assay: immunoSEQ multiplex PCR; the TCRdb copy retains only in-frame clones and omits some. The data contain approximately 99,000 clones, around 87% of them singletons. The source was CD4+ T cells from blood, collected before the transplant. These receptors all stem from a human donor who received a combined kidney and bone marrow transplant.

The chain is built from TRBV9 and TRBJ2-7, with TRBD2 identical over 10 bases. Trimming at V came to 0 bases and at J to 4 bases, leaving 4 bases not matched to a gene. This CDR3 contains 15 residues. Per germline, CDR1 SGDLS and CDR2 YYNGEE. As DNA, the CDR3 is TGTGCCAGCAGCGTAGTAGGTAGCGGGAGGTACGAGCAGTACTTC. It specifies CASSVVGSGRYEQYF.

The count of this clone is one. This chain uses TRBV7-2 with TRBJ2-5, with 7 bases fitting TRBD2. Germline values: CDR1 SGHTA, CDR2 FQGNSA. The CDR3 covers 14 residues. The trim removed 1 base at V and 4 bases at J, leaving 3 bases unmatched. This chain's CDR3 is CASSLEGRAETQYF. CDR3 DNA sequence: TGTGCCAGCAGCTTAGAGGGGAGGGCAGAGACCCAGTACTTC.

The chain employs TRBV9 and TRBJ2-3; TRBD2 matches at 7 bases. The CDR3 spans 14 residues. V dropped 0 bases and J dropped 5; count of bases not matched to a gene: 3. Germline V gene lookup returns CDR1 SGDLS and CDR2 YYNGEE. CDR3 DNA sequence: TGTGCCAGCAGCGTAGGCGGCGGGAGAGATACGCAGTATTTT. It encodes CASSVGGGRDTQYF.

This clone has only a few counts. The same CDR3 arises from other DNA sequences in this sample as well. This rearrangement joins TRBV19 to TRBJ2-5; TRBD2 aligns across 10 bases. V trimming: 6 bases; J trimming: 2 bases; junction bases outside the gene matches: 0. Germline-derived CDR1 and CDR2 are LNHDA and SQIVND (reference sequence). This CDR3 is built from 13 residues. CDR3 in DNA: TGTGCCAGTAGGACTAGCGGGCAAGAGACCCAGTACTTC. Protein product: CASRTSGQETQYF.

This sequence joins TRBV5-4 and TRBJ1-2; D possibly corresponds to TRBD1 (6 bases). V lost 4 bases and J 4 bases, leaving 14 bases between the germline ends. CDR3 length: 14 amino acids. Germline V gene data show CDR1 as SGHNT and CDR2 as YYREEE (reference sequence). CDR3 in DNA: TGTGCCAGCAGCCAAGGGGGGGCGCGCTATGGCTACACCTTC. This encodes CASSQGGARYGYTF.

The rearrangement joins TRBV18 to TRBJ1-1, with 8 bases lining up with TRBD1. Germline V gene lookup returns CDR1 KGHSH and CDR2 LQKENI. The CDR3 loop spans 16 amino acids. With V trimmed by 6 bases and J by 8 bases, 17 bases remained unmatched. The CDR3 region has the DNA TGTGCCAGCTCCCATGGGTCGACAGGGGAAGGACTCGAAGCTTTCTTT. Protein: CASSHGSTGEGLEAFF.

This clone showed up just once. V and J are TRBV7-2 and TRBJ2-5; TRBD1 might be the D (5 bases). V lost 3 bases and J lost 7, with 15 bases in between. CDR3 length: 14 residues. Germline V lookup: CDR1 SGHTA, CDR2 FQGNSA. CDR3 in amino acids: CASSLMGQSGTQYF. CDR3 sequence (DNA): TGTGCCAGCAGCTTGATGGGGCAATCCGGGACCCAGTACTTC.

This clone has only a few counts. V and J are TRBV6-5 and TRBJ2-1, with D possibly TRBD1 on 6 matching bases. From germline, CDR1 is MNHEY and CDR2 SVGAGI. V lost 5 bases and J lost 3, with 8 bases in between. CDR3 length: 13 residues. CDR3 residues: CASSRDNYNEQFF. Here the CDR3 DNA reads TGTGCCAGCAGTCGGGACAACTACAATGAGCAGTTCTTC.

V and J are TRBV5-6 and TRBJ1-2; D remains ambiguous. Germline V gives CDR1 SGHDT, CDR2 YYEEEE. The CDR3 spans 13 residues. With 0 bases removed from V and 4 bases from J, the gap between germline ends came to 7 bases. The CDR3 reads CASSLGAFYGYTF. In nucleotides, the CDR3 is TGTGCCAGCAGCTTGGGAGCGTTCTATGGCTACACCTTC.

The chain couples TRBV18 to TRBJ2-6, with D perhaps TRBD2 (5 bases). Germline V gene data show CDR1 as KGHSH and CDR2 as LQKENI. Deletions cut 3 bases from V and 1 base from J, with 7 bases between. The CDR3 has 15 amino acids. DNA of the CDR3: TGTGCCAGCTCACCTGAGGGTTCTGGGGCCAACGTCCTGACTTTC. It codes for CASSPEGSGANVLTF.

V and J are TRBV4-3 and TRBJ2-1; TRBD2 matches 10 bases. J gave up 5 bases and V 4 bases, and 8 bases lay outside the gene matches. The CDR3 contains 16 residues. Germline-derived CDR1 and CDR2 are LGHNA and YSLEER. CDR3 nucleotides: TGCGCCAGCAGCCGGACTAGCGGAAGGGACAACAATGAGCAGTTCTTC. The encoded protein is CASSRTSGRDNNEQFF.

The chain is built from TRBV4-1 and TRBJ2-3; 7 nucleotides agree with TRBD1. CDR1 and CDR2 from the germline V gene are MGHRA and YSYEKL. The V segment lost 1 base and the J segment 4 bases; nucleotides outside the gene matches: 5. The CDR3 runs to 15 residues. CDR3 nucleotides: TGCGCCAGCAGCCAAGGGGGCAGGGGGTCAGATACGCAGTATTTT. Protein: CASSQGGRGSDTQYF.

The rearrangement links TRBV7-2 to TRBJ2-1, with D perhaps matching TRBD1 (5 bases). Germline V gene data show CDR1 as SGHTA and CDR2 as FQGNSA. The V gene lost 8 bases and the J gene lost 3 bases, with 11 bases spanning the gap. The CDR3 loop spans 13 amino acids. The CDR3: CASAWGSYNEQFF. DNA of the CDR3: TGTGCCAGCGCCTGGGGCAGCTACAATGAGCAGTTCTTC.

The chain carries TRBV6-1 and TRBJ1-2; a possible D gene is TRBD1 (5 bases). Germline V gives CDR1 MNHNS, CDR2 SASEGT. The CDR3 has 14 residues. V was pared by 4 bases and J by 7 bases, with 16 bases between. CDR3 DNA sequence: TGTGCCAGCAGTGGTTTGATACAGGAGGGTGGCTACACCTTC. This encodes CASSGLIQEGGYTF.

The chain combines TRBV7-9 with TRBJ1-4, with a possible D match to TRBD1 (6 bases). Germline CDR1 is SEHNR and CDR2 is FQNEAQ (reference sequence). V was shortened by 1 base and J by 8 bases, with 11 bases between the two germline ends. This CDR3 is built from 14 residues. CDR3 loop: CASSLGGQGEKLFF. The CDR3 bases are TGTGCCAGCAGCTTAGGGGGACAAGGGGAAAAACTGTTTTTT.

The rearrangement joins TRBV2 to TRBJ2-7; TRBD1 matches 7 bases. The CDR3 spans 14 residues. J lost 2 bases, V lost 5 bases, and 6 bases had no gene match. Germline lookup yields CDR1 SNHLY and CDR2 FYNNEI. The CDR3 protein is CASSPGTDTYEQYF. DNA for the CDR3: TGTGCCAGCAGTCCCGGGACAGATACCTACGAGCAGTACTTC.

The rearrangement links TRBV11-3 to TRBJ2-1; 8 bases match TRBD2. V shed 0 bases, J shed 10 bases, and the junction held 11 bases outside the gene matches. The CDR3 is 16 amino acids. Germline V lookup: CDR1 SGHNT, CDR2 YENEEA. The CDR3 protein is CASSLEDGTSAKEQFF. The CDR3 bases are TGTGCCAGCAGCTTAGAGGATGGGACTAGTGCAAAGGAGCAGTTCTTC.

The CDR3 sequence: CASSLSGTEAFF. The CDR3 DNA follows: TGTGCCAGCAGCTTATCGGGGACTGAAGCTTTCTTT. The genes are TRBV11-1 and TRBJ1-1, with unresolved D. Germline V gene data show CDR1 as SGHAT and CDR2 as FQDESV (reference sequence). V shed 2 bases and J shed 5 bases, with 6 bases lying between them. The CDR3 totals 12 residues.

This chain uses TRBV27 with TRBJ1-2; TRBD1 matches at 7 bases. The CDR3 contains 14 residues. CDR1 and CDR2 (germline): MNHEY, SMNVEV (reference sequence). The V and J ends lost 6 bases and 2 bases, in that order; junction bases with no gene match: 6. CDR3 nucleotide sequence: TGTGCCAGCAGGTCAGGGGGTTTGAACTATGGCTACACCTTC. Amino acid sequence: CASRSGGLNYGYTF.

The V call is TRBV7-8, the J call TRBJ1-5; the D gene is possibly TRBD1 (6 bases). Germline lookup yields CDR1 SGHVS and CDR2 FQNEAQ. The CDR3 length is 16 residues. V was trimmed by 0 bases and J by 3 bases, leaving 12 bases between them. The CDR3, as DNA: TGTGCCAGCAGCTTAGCGTATCGGGGGGCCAATCAGCCCCAGCATTTT. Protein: CASSLAYRGANQPQHF.

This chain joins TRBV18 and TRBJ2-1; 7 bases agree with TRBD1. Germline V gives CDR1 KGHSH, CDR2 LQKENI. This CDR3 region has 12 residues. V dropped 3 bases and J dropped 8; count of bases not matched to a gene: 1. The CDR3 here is CASSPQGDEQFF. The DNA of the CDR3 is TGTGCCAGCTCACCTCAGGGGGATGAGCAGTTCTTC.

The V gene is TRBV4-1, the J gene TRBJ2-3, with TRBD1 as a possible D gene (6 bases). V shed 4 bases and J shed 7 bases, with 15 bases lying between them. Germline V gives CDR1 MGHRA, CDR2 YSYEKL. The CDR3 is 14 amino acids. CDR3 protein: CASSPYRERNTQYF. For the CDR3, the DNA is TGCGCCAGCAGCCCATACAGGGAAAGAAATACGCAGTATTTT.